This record looks at one T cell receptor beta chain sequence and its context. V lost 5 bases, J lost 5 bases, and 25 bases lay in between. This CDR3 contains 19 residues. Germline CDR1 KGHSH, CDR2 LQKENI. This sample stems from a study of CD8 T cells in Susac syndrome. The RNA input was about 0.5 to 1 ug, and it was reverse transcribed with random hexamers. TCRdb re-analysed the immunoSEQ multiplex PCR reads in MiXCR, keeping a single row per CDR3 protein. This sample has about 300,000 distinct CDR3 sequences; 85% occur once, and the top ten carry 0.21%. This TCR came from a human donor with multiple sclerosis. Specimen: CD8+ T cells from PBMCs. The chain links TRBV18 to TRBJ2-6, with D tentatively TRBD1 (5 bases). This CDR3 reads CASSCGQDIYKSRANVLTF. Written as DNA, the CDR3 is TGTGCCAGCTCATGCGGTCAGGACATTTACAAAAGTCGGGCCAACGTCCTGACTTTC.